Listed here are 29 T cell receptor beta chains from one sample, sequenced in a study of blood T cell repertoires in COVID-19 (dated by TCRdb to 2020 to 2022). Preparation of the library involved the immunoSEQ multiplex PCR assay. TCRdb retrieved this table from immuneACCESS and kept in-frame rearrangements only. Not all clones are present; in checked studies, unresolved V genes account for under half, and no reason is known for the remainder. In this sample the table shows about half a million clones, more than 85% of which occur a single time. The ten largest clones capture just over 8% of the sample. The sequencing sample was made of PBMCs or T cells enriched from blood (not recorded which). The receptors derive from a woman aged 60-70 years who had recovered from COVID-19.

V is TRBV7-9 and J is TRBJ1-4; D unresolved. This CDR3 has 15 residues. Germline CDR1 SEHNR, CDR2 FQNEAQ (reference sequence). The V gene lost 5 bases and the J gene lost 2 bases, with 12 bases spanning the gap. CDR3 sequence reads: CASSPLIGTNEKLFF. The CDR3 DNA sequence: TGTGCCAGCAGCCCCTTAATCGGGACTAATGAAAAACTGTTTTTT.

The chain couples TRBV11-2 to TRBJ2-3, with a tentative D call TRBD1 (5 bases). The CDR3 covers 16 residues. V was trimmed by 6 bases and J by 6 bases, leaving 22 bases between them. Germline V gene sequence: CDR1 SGHAT, CDR2 FQNNGV. CDR3 coding DNA: TGTGCCAGCAGATACCAGGCAAGGTATCAGGGCGATACGCAGTATTTT. Residues: CASRYQARYQGDTQYF.

This chain uses TRBV6-5 with TRBJ1-5; 7 nucleotides align to TRBD1. J lost 5 bases, V lost 8 bases, and 9 bases had no gene match. The CDR3 is 14 residues long. Per the germline V gene, CDR1 is MNHEY and CDR2 is SVGAGI. CDR3 sequence: CASQTRGRDQPQHF. The CDR3 DNA sequence: TGTGCCAGCCAAACAAGGGGGCGCGATCAGCCCCAGCATTTT.

The gene calls are TRBV5-5 and TRBJ2-7; 8 bases match TRBD1. J gave up 3 bases and V 2 bases, and 4 bases lay outside the gene matches. The CDR3 length is 14 residues. Germline-derived CDR1 and CDR2 are SGHKS and YYEKEE (reference sequence). In DNA, the CDR3 is TGTGCCAGCAGCTTCCGACAGGGGTTCTACGAGCAGTACGTC. This encodes CASSFRQGFYEQYV.

For this clone: Other DNA sequences of this sample code for an identical CDR3. The chain employs TRBV18 and TRBJ2-3, with 8 bases aligning to TRBD2. CDR3 size: 14 residues. CDR1 and CDR2 (germline): KGHSH, LQKENI. With 3 bases clipped from V and 1 base from J, the junction kept 0 bases outside the gene matches. Here the CDR3 reads CASSPGGGTDTQYF. The CDR3 bases are TGTGCCAGCTCACCCGGGGGGGGCACAGATACGCAGTATTTT.

This sequence joins TRBV19 and TRBJ2-3; 10 bases line up with TRBD2. V was clipped by 3 bases and J by 5 bases; unmatched bases: 5. Germline assignment: CDR1 LNHDA and CDR2 SQIVND (reference sequence). The length of the CDR3 is 15 residues. CDR3: CASSIRAGGRDTQYF. In DNA form, the CDR3 reads TGTGCCAGTAGTATTCGAGCGGGGGGGCGAGATACGCAGTATTTT.

The chain uses TRBV9 and TRBJ2-3; the match to TRBD1 covers 8 bases. The CDR3 covers 16 residues. Germline CDR1 reads SGDLS; CDR2 reads YYNGEE. V dropped 3 bases and J dropped 3; count of bases not matched to a gene: 9. In nucleotides, the CDR3 is TGTGCCAGCAGCGAGCGGACAGGGTCAGGGACAGATACGCAGTATTTT. This sequence encodes CASSERTGSGTDTQYF.

This chain joins TRBV10-3 and TRBJ2-5; tentative D call: TRBD1 (8 bases). CDR3 size: 14 residues. V lost 6 bases and J lost 3, with 14 bases in between. In germline, CDR1 is ENHRY, CDR2 SYGVKD. The CDR3 reads CAIRKTGGEETQYF. CDR3 coding DNA: TGTGCCATCAGGAAAACAGGGGGGGAAGAGACCCAGTACTTC.

The genes are TRBV25-1 and TRBJ1-2; D uncertain. The V gene lost 5 bases and the J gene lost 2 bases, with 18 bases spanning the gap. From germline, CDR1 is MGHDK and CDR2 SYGVNS. The CDR3 is made up of 16 amino acids. The CDR3 region is CASSRRAGGVNYGYTF. The CDR3 coding sequence is TGTGCCAGCAGTCGGCGGGCAGGTGGGGTCAACTATGGCTACACCTTC.

The V gene is TRBV6-5, the J gene TRBJ1-6; no clear D. CDR1 MNHEY and CDR2 SVGAGI come from the germline V gene. V shed 5 bases and J shed 9 bases, with 11 bases lying between them. The CDR3 has 13 amino acids. CDR3 coding DNA: TGTGCCAGCAGTCCCGGGAGTTTTTCACCCCTCCACTTT. The encoded protein is CASSPGSFSPLHF.

The J gene is TRBJ1-2, the V gene TRBV3-1 (or the pseudogene TRBV3-2); D is perhaps TRBD1 (6 bases). The CDR3 is 15 residues long. CDR1 is LGHDT and CDR2 is YNNKEL in the germline V gene (reference sequence). V was pared by 1 base and J by 4 bases, with 13 bases between. CDR3 protein: CASSQAGGRGYGYTF. The CDR3 DNA reads as TGTGCCAGCAGCCAAGCGGGGGGCCGGGGCTATGGCTACACCTTC.

V gene TRBV5-3 combines with J gene TRBJ1-6; no reliable D call. TRBV5-3 is sorted into the ORF group, with uncertain function. The CDR3 loop spans 13 amino acids. V was pared by 0 bases and J by 7 bases, with 5 bases between. The CDR3 DNA sequence: TGTGCCAGAAGCTTGGAAGAGAATTCACCCCTCCACTTT. It specifies CARSLEENSPLHF.

V gene TRBV7-2 combines with J gene TRBJ1-2; 9 bases agree with TRBD1. CDR1 is SGHTA and CDR2 is FQGNSA in the germline V gene. The CDR3 covers 14 residues. The J segment lost 5 bases and the V segment lost 5 bases, leaving 6 bases of the junction unmatched. In nucleotides, the CDR3 is TGTGCCAGCAGCGCTCAGACAGGGGGGTATGGCTACACCTTC. Translating gives CASSAQTGGYGYTF.

The J gene is TRBJ1-2, the V gene TRBV6-5; no definite D call. V was clipped by 2 bases and J by 8 bases, with 18 bases between them. This CDR3 has 15 residues. Germline V gene sequence: CDR1 MNHEY, CDR2 SVGAGI. CDR3 coding DNA: TGTGCCAGCAGTTACGACGGGCGAGGGTCGTGGGGCTACACCTTC. Amino acid sequence: CASSYDGRGSWGYTF.

This chain connects TRBV6-6 to TRBJ1-2; D not resolved. The CDR3 runs 13 residues. Germline assignment: CDR1 MNHNY and CDR2 SVGAGI (reference sequence). V lost 1 base to trimming and J lost 3 bases, with 6 bases between them. CDR3 sequence: CASSYYPYYGYTF. CDR3 bases: TGTGCCAGCAGTTACTATCCCTACTATGGCTACACCTTC.

V usage is TRBV28 and J usage is TRBJ2-6; TRBD1 is a possible D gene (5 bases). Deletions cut 4 bases from V and 2 bases from J, with 9 bases between. The CDR3 covers 15 residues. Germline V gives CDR1 MDHEN, CDR2 SYDVKM. CDR3 loop: CASSSSGTGANVLTF. Here the CDR3 DNA reads TGTGCCAGCAGTTCCTCAGGGACTGGGGCCAACGTCCTGACTTTC.

This clone was observed a single time. The chain combines TRBV6-5 with TRBJ1-6; TRBD1 matches 9 bases. Germline-derived CDR1 and CDR2 are MNHEY and SVGAGI. This CDR3 comprises 13 residues. With V trimmed by 6 bases and J by 7 bases, 1 base remained unmatched. This CDR3 reads CASRTGGNSPLHF. For the CDR3, the DNA is TGTGCCAGCAGGACAGGGGGAAATTCACCCCTCCACTTT.

The J gene is TRBJ1-4, the V gene TRBV14; 7 bases fit TRBD1. The junction had 4 bases not matched to a gene; V was cut back by 5 bases and J by 1 base. The germline gives CDR1 SGHDN, CDR2 FVKESK. This CDR3 has 15 residues. In nucleotides, the CDR3 is TGTGCCAGCAGCAGACGGACAGGAACTAATGAAAAACTGTTTTTT. Protein sequence: CASSRRTGTNEKLFF.

This chain uses TRBV5-1 with TRBJ2-3; tentatively, D is TRBD1 (6 bases). This CDR3 region has 15 residues. Germline V gene sequence: CDR1 SGHRS, CDR2 YFSETQ. V gave up 4 bases and J gave up 1 base, with 13 bases separating them. The CDR3 coding sequence is TGCGCCAGCAGCCCGACCAGGGGTGGCACAGATACGCAGTATTTT. Encoded protein: CASSPTRGGTDTQYF.

This clone turned up a few times. The chain has TRBV9 and TRBJ2-2; D is perhaps TRBD2 (6 bases). CDR3 size: 16 residues. Trimming stripped 6 bases from V and 2 bases from J, with 17 bases between. The germline V gene has CDR1 SGDLS and CDR2 YYNGEE. The DNA of the CDR3 is TGTGCCAGCACCGGGAGACCCGGGGTTAACACCGGGGAGCTGTTTTTT. It codes for CASTGRPGVNTGELFF.

The chain has TRBV27 and TRBJ1-2; D is possibly TRBD1 (5 bases). Germline CDR1 MNHEY, CDR2 SMNVEV (reference sequence). This CDR3 is 15 amino acids long. V was cut by 9 bases and J by 4 bases, with 21 bases left in between. CDR3 protein: CASRPGTAGVYGYTF. The CDR3 DNA reads TGTGCCAGTAGACCCGGGACCGCGGGGGTCTATGGCTACACCTTC.

In its sample, this clone was seen a few times. In DNA, the CDR3 is TGTGCCAGCAGTTTAAGCAGGGGGGTTAGCTATGGCTACACCTTC. Protein: CASSLSRGVSYGYTF. V and J are TRBV28 and TRBJ1-2; 7 bases match TRBD1. CDR3 length: 15 amino acids. Germline values: CDR1 MDHEN, CDR2 SYDVKM. The J segment lost 4 bases and the V segment lost 2 bases, leaving 7 bases of the junction unmatched.

The V call is TRBV6-5, the J call TRBJ2-3, with TRBD1 matching over 12 bases. Germline V gene sequence: CDR1 MNHEY, CDR2 SVGAGI. V dropped 6 bases and J dropped 5; count of bases not matched to a gene: 6. The CDR3 loop spans 15 amino acids. Here the CDR3 DNA reads TGTGCCAGCAGGGGACAGGGGGCGCAAAAAGATACGCAGTATTTT. It specifies CASRGQGAQKDTQYF.

The J gene is TRBJ1-1, the V gene TRBV11-2; TRBD1 matches 8 bases. Germline CDR1 SGHAT, CDR2 FQNNGV. With V trimmed by 5 bases and J by 3 bases, 8 bases remained unmatched. There are 15 residues in the CDR3. The CDR3 sequence: CASSPPGGQDTEAFF. CDR3 DNA: TGTGCCAGCAGCCCACCCGGGGGACAGGACACTGAAGCTTTCTTT.

The chain recombines TRBV5-4 with TRBJ2-2; 7 positions match TRBD2. Germline V gene lookup returns CDR1 SGHNT and CDR2 YYREEE (reference sequence). J gave up 4 bases and V 6 bases, and 9 bases lay outside the gene matches. The CDR3 is 15 amino acids. The CDR3 sequence is CASTGGSGTTGELFF. The CDR3 nucleotides read TGTGCCAGCACCGGCGGGAGCGGGACCACCGGGGAGCTGTTTTTT.

The V call is TRBV15, the J call TRBJ1-1; 11 nucleotides match TRBD1. The CDR3 is made up of 15 amino acids. The V gene end was trimmed by 1 base and the J gene end by 4 bases; junction bases not matched to a gene: 2. Germline V gene data show CDR1 as LNHNV and CDR2 as YYDKDF (reference sequence). CDR3 DNA: TGTGCCACCAGCAGAGGAGGGACAGGGGGCACTGAAGCTTTCTTT. It specifies CATSRGGTGGTEAFF.

CDR3 residues: CASSFQGLGGYTF. The CDR3 DNA reads TGTGCCAGCAGCTTTCAGGGCCTCGGGGGCTACACCTTC. The chain couples TRBV11-2 to TRBJ1-2, with D perhaps matching TRBD1 (5 bases). Per germline, CDR1 SGHAT and CDR2 FQNNGV. V lost 3 bases and J lost 8, with 13 bases in between. This CDR3 is built from 13 residues.

This CDR3 reads CASSHGANEQYV. For the CDR3, the DNA is TGTGCCAGCAGCCACGGAGCCAACGAGCAGTACGTC. This rearrangement joins TRBV3-1 (or the pseudogene TRBV3-2) to TRBJ2-7; no definite D call. Germline-derived CDR1 and CDR2 are LGHDT and YNNKEL (reference sequence). The CDR3 contains 12 residues. Trimming took 3 bases from V and 5 from J, leaving 8 bases between them.

V is TRBV18 and J is TRBJ1-1, with D possibly matching TRBD1 (6 bases). Trimming took off 1 base at V and 2 bases at J, with 11 bases between the two ends. The CDR3 has 15 amino acids. Germline CDR1 reads KGHSH; CDR2 reads LQKENI. The CDR3 sequence: CASSPLTGTNTEAFF. DNA for the CDR3: TGTGCCAGCTCACCACTTACAGGGACCAACACTGAAGCTTTCTTT.